A selection of T cell receptor beta chains follows, all from one sample in a study of cytomegalovirus exposure and HLA in healthy donors. The table came from immunoSEQ multiplex PCR; TCRdb's copy has only in-frame clones and leaves some out. This sample has more than 95,000 clones, with roughly 80% found just once. The sequencing sample was made of PBMCs. The receptors shown here come from a woman in her 40s in good health and CMV-seronegative. Each CDR3 is given with its conserved first and last residue.

>TRBV2
CASSLTGTTNEKLFF
>TRBV7-2
CASSLAHSRRETQYF
>TRBV7-9
CASSLDGHEQYF
>TRBV19
CASSTNPDRGSGYTF
>TRBV4-2
CASSQSMSQARGAYGYTF
>TRBV18
CASSPSRDEQYF
>TRBV7-3
CASSLWGREDTQYF
>TRBV30
CAWSKQGQGGVQYF
>TRBV5-8
CASSLGRGRTEAFF
>TRBV6-1
CASSATPAAATDTQYF
>TRBV4-3
CASSQDIDLSYEQYF
>TRBV9
CASSPRQSNTGELFF
>TRBV5-4
CASSFLDSPYTIYF
>TRBV7-9
CASSDRVVEQFF
>TRBV25-1
CASSVGLTSAYNEQFF
>TRBV7-2
CASSPLPARRISSYEQYF
>TRBV7-9
CASSSDTLNQPQHF
>TRBV7-9
CASSLVSGRETQYF
>TRBV19
CASSIGWGPDYEQYF
>TRBV27
CASSSPSGYNEQFF
>TRBV9
CASTLRGGYGYTF
>TRBV18
CASSPPVGEAFF
>TRBV7-9
CASRPRQKNTEAFF
>TRBV4-1
CASSQDQTGSNQPQHF
>TRBV6-1
CASETSEYNEQFF
>TRBV2
CASSEGAGGGYEQYF
>TRBV10-2
CASEEGMDTQYF
>TRBV18
CASSPGDYGYTF
>TRBV5-1
CASRKQGSSYEQYF
>TRBV19
CASSKMGPNEKLFF
>TRBV19
CASSPRGTSGQGYEQYF
>TRBV9
CASSISRSDEQFF
>TRBV27
CASSLFFMALFPVGEGTGELFF
>TRBV6-1
CASSEARRTGNQPQHF
>TRBV19
CASSYGEAPNTEAFF
>TRBV27
CASSLSGTSGPRSTQYF
>TRBV18
CASSPRTGAETQYF
>TRBV9
CASSVAVGLGNEQFF
>TRBV5-1
CASSLTKRTGFPYEQYF
>TRBV23-1
CASSHSPGANVLTF
>TRBV6-6
CASSLPRGSTDTQYF
>TRBV7-2
CASSFQTGELFF
>TRBV28
CAIRDRTSYEQYF
>TRBV4-1
CASSQFGQGAAEQYF
>TRBV7-9
CASSGGLRGYNEQFF
>TRBV30
CAWSVVDSRTTGELFF
>TRBV7-2
CASSLGQPTEAFF
>TRBV10-2
CASSITSYNEQFF
>TRBV7-8
CASSPGGTALTQAFF
>TRBV27
CASSTGSEQYF
>TRBV12-5
CASGLVGGDTQYF
>TRBV19
CASSIAPHREQYF
>TRBV15
CATSGRTSGPTDTQYF
>TRBV28
CASSLKGGSEAFF
>TRBV27
CASSWTSGAYEQYF
>TRBV19
CASRSQGGETQYF
>TRBV7-2
CASSRGTLFYEQYF
>TRBV25-1
CASSGLGTSGTYEQYF
>TRBV6-4
CASSATGSDTQYF